This T cell receptor beta chain derives from a study of OX40 agonist ivuxolimab in advanced cancers. In the study overall: Ivuxolimab was an agonistic, fully human IgG2 monoclonal antibody directed against OX40 (CD134), a costimulatory receptor. The point of sequencing TCRbeta in the periphery was to test whether ivuxolimab changed TCR sequence diversity and drove clonal T-cell expansion. Of the approximately 53 patients in dose escalation, about 20 had hepatocellular carcinoma, around 15 had melanoma, 9 had renal cell carcinoma and 9 had head and neck cancer. Intravenous ivuxolimab was administered to patients every 2 weeks at six dose levels: 0.01, 0.1, 0.3, 1.5, 3 and 10 mg/kg. The paper describes the monotherapy dose-escalation part (N = 52 patients) of the phase I trial of ivuxolimab. Patients were allowed to have had prior anti-PD-1, anti-PD-L1 or anti-CTLA-4 therapy, and approximately 43% of the dose-escalation patients had previously received checkpoint inhibitors. Partial responses were achieved by three dose-escalation patients, of whom one had hepatocellular carcinoma and two had cutaneous melanoma. In the dose-escalation cohort, approximately 83% of patients were male, and the mean age was roughly 56 years with a range of roughly 20 to 79.

Points on this clone: Its antigen is not yet known. One base away there is no much larger clone; base qualities are not given.

The trial excluded patients who had a history of autoimmune disease or were on systemic immunosuppression. Peripheral blood for TCR sequencing was collected from all dose cohorts at baseline, on cycle 4 day 1, and on cycle 7 day 1. The samples were taken from a phase I, first-in-human, multicenter, open-label dose-escalation trial of ivuxolimab. Adults with locally advanced or metastatic melanoma, renal cell, hepatocellular, or head and neck squamous cell carcinoma were enrolled in the trial. Before TCR sequencing, CD4+ T cells and CD8+ T cells from peripheral blood were sorted into separate populations. For sequencing of the TCRbeta CDR3 region, genomic DNA was extracted from the sorted cells. TCRbeta CDR3 regions were sequenced using the immunoSEQ Assay. Entries here come from immuneACCESS through TCRdb and include only in-frame sequences with V and J called. Some clones fail to appear in such tables; in the studies checked, an unresolved V gene covers under half of the shortfall, and the cause of the remainder is unknown. In this sample the table shows about 150,000 clones, about 93% of which occur a single time. 1% of the sample is taken by the ten largest.

The paper's findings and limits, for the study overall: At doses of 0.1 to 3.0 mg/kg, clonal expansion of both CD4+ and CD8+ T cells in blood was seen between baseline and week 6. Partial responders in the 0.1-3.0 mg/kg groups had among the lowest normalized peripheral clonal expansion, especially among CD8+ T cells. Which antigens the clonally expanded peripheral T cells were specific for was not determined. On average, CD8+ T cells showed more expanded clones than CD4+ T cells after ivuxolimab. Low levels of normalized T-cell clonal expansion were also shown by some nonresponding patients.

Between the V and J ends, shortened by 0 bases and 3 bases respectively, the junction contains 5 bases. The CDR3, cysteine through phenylalanine, is 13 amino acids long. Left in the record is the CDR3 DNA by itself, 39 bases read in frame from the first base. The germline V gene gives CDR1 as SGHTA and CDR2 as FQGTGA. The rearrangement joined TRBV7-3 to TRBJ2-5; no D gene can be assigned with confidence. This sample comprised CD4+ or CD8+ T cells sorted from blood, obtained in a trial of the OX40 agonist ivuxolimab. This clonotype originated in an adult with an advanced solid tumor such as melanoma, head and neck, liver or kidney cancer. The DNA reads as follows: TGTGCCAGCAGCTTAACCGTAAAAGAGACCCAGTACTTC. Translated, it gives CASSLTVKETQYF.